These 5 T cell receptor beta chains originate from one sample sequenced in a study of glioma-infiltrating T cells. The iRepertoire nested amplicon-rescue multiplex PCR amplified TCR alpha and beta CDR3s from RNA. MiXCR was run by TCRdb on the multiplex PCR reads, yielding one entry per CDR3 protein. The sample includes more than 100,000 distinct CDR3 sequences, 25% to 35% of them seen just once. Sequencing was carried out using glioma tissue, nonneoplastic brain tissue, or PBMCs (not recorded which). The receptors derive from a human donor with low-grade glioma or glioblastoma, undergoing nonglioma brain surgery, or in good health (not recorded which).

This clonotype occurred many times. This chain connects TRBV6-1 to TRBJ1-1; D possibly corresponds to TRBD1 (6 bases). The CDR3 is 13 amino acids. Germline assignment: CDR1 MNHNS and CDR2 SASEGT. The V end lost 7 bases, the J end lost 5 bases, and 14 bases lay between the germline ends. The CDR3 coding sequence is TGTGCCAGCACCTACAGGGTGGAGACTGAAGCTTTCTTT. Protein sequence: CASTYRVETEAFF.

At least ten counts were recorded for this clonotype. V gene TRBV7-2 combines with J gene TRBJ2-3, with D tentatively TRBD2 (7 bases). Germline V lookup: CDR1 SGHTA, CDR2 FQGNSA. Trimming left V 6 bases short and J 2 bases short, with 15 bases between. The CDR3 extends over 15 amino acids. The DNA for the CDR3 is TGTGCCAGCAGTCGCGGGGGCGGACTCACAGATACGCAGTATTTT. This codes for CASSRGGGLTDTQYF.

Remarks on this clonotype: This may be a read error, as it is one base from a much larger clone. This rearrangement joins TRBV6-2 or TRBV6-3 to TRBJ2-7; TRBD2 matches 11 bases. The CDR3 extends over 15 amino acids. V trimming: 5 bases; J trimming: 5 bases; junction bases outside the gene matches: 8. Germline V gene sequence: CDR1 MNHEY, CDR2 SVGEGT. The CDR3 DNA is TGTGCCAGCAGTCCAACTAGCGGGGGTTCCCACGAGCAGTACTTC. The encoded protein is CASSPTSGGSHEQYF.

The J gene is TRBJ1-3, the V gene TRBV7-9; unclear D gene. In germline, CDR1 is SEHNR, CDR2 FQNEAQ (reference sequence). V was cut by 1 base and J by 4 bases, with 8 bases left in between. The CDR3 spans 14 residues. CDR3: CASSLGTDGNTIYF. The CDR3, as DNA: TGTGCCAGCAGCTTAGGCACAGACGGAAACACCATATATTTT.

This rearrangement joins TRBV4-1 to TRBJ2-2; D gene uncertain. The CDR3 is 15 amino acids. Germline V lookup: CDR1 MGHRA, CDR2 YSYEKL. Trimming cost V 4 bases and J 1 base, with 10 bases left between them. CDR3 nucleotides: TGCGCCAGCAGCCGAGAGGCTGGGAACACCGGGGAGCTGTTTTTT. Protein product: CASSREAGNTGELFF.